This TCR beta chain appears in the sequencing data of a study of shared clonotypes between healthy human individuals. Study-wide results and caveats: Since donors were few, the genetic and exposure-history diversity represented was limited. Generation probability values for non-shared clonotypes were lower than those for clonotypes shared by all four donors. An effect of sequencing depth on clonotype sharing among donors was expected. A handful of donors showed sharing of about 4.8% of naive CD4 clonotypes.

In regard to this clone: Its specificity is not known.

The germline V gene encodes CDR1 MDHEN and CDR2 SYDVKM. The J segment lost 2 bases and the V segment lost 5 bases, leaving 7 bases of the junction unmatched. CDR3 length: 15 residues. Generated by immunoSEQ multiplex PCR, the TCRdb table keeps only in-frame clones and is missing some. The table lists approximately 2,000,000 clones, less than 95% of them singletons. Sequenced material: naive CD4+ T cells from PBMCs. Subset reported: CD45RA+ positively selected. J is TRBJ2-7 and V is TRBV28; TRBD2 agrees at 9 bases. The receptor was derived from a young man in good health. Some clones in this sample may be carry-over from other donors' samples. DNA of the CDR3: TGTGCCAGCAGTCCCCGGGCTAGCGGGACCTACGAGCAGTACTTC. Translated, it gives CASSPRASGTYEQYF.